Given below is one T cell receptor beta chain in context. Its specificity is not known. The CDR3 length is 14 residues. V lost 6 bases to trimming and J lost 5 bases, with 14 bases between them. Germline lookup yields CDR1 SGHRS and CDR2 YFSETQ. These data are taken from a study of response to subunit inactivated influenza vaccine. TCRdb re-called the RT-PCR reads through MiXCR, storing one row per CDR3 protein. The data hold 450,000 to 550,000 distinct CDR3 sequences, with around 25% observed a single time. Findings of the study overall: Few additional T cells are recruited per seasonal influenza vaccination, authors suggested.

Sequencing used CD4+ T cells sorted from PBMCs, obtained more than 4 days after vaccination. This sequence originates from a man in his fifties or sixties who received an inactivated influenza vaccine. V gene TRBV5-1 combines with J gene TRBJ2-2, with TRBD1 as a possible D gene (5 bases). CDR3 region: CASKGDSVTGELFF. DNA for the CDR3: TGCGCCAGCAAAGGCGACAGCGTTACCGGGGAGCTGTTTTTT.